These 27 T cell receptor beta chains originate from one sample sequenced in a study of beta chain features in type 1 diabetes. As every portion of the isolated RNA was reverse transcribed, the sequencing read expressed TCRB transcripts. The protocol was immunoSEQ multiplex PCR, while the TCRdb copy is restricted to in-frame clones and leaves out a portion. In the table there are just over 450,000 clones, 30% of which are singletons. Sequenced input: naive CD4+ T cells from blood. The receptors here all came from a man between 18 and 35 years old in good health.

The CDR3, as DNA: TGTGCCAGCAGCTTGTCGGGGGGCGCGCCGGGCTACACCTTC. Protein: CASSLSGGAPGYTF. V usage is TRBV5-4 and J usage is TRBJ1-2, with a weak D call TRBD1 (6 bases). This CDR3 region has 14 residues. Germline values: CDR1 SGHNT, CDR2 YYREEE (reference sequence). The V end was cut by 1 base, the J end by 8 bases, with 15 bases between.

This clone is a singleton in its sample. V is TRBV2 and J is TRBJ2-2, with 10 nucleotides matching TRBD2. The V and J ends lost 5 bases and 6 bases, in that order; junction bases with no gene match: 6. Germline lookup yields CDR1 SNHLY and CDR2 FYNNEI. The CDR3 length is 15 residues. The CDR3 DNA follows: TGTGCCAGCAGTCCAGCGGGAGGGCGATCCGGGGAGCTGTTTTTT. Amino acids: CASSPAGGRSGELFF.

This chain uses TRBV6-1 with TRBJ2-1; D remains unclear. With 5 bases removed from V and 0 bases from J, the gap between germline ends came to 11 bases. CDR3 length: 15 residues. Germline V gene lookup returns CDR1 MNHNS and CDR2 SASEGT. In DNA form, the CDR3 reads TGTGCCAGCAGTTGGACCGCCAGCTCCTACAATGAGCAGTTCTTC. It yields the protein CASSWTASSYNEQFF.

This clone was observed a handful of times. The CDR3 DNA reads as TGCAGCACAGGGGAGGTTGATGGCTACACCTTC. Its protein product is CSTGEVDGYTF. V usage is TRBV29-1 and J usage is TRBJ1-2; TRBD1 matches at 7 bases. Losses at the gene ends were 8 bases for V and 6 bases for J; bases not matched to a gene: 6. The CDR3 contains 11 residues. The germline gives CDR1 SQVTM, CDR2 ANQGSEA.

V gene TRBV29-1 combines with J gene TRBJ2-3; tentatively, D is TRBD2 (6 bases). CDR3 length: 13 amino acids. V lost 3 bases, J lost 1 base, and 8 bases lay in between. Germline V gives CDR1 SQVTM, CDR2 ANQGSEA. CDR3 nucleotide sequence: TGCAGCGTTGACCCTAGCGGCACAGATACGCAGTATTTT. It translates to CSVDPSGTDTQYF.

Only a few counts were recorded for this clone. The CDR3: CASSSVPETQYF. DNA for the CDR3: TGTGCCAGCAGCTCGGTGCCGGAGACCCAGTACTTC. This rearrangement joins TRBV7-6 to TRBJ2-5; D is uncertain. Per germline, CDR1 SGHVS and CDR2 FNYEAQ. V dropped 4 bases and J dropped 5 bases, with 8 bases sitting between them. There are 12 residues in the CDR3. The full variable domain, with the rest looked up from reference TRBV7-6 and TRBJ2-5, is GAGVSQSPRYKVTKRGQDVALRCDPISGHVSLYWYRQALGQGPEFLTYFNYEAQQDKSGLPNDRFSAERPEGSISTLTIQRTEQRDSAMYRCASSSVPETQYFGPGTRLLVL.

Only a few counts were recorded for this clone. The identical CDR3 is also encoded by other nucleotide sequences in the sample. The J gene is TRBJ1-4, the V gene TRBV30; D unresolved. This CDR3 spans 12 amino acids. V gave up 0 bases and J gave up 7 bases, with 6 bases separating them. Germline lookup yields CDR1 GTSNPN and CDR2 SVGIG (reference sequence). CDR3 amino acids: CAWSVLGEKLFF. The CDR3 nucleotides are TGTGCCTGGAGTGTACTCGGTGAAAAACTGTTTTTT. Full variable domain (remainder filled in from reference TRBV30 and TRBJ1-4): SQTIHQWPATLVQPVGSPLSLECTVEGTSNPNLYWYRQAAGRGLQLLFYSVGIGQISSEVPQNLSASRPQDRQFILSSKKLLLSDSGFYLCAWSVLGEKLFFGSGTQLSVL.

The chain carries TRBV7-3 and TRBJ2-5; D might be TRBD1 (6 bases). Trimming stripped 0 bases from V and 5 bases from J, with 13 bases between. Germline lookup yields CDR1 SGHTA and CDR2 FQGTGA. The CDR3 is 15 residues long. The chain's CDR3 is CASSLTGRGWETQYF. CDR3 in DNA: TGTGCCAGCAGCTTAACTGGAAGGGGGTGGGAGACCCAGTACTTC.

This clone was seen a few times. This sequence joins TRBV7-9 and TRBJ2-7; 10 nucleotides align to TRBD2. The CDR3 has 15 residues. Germline CDR1 is SEHNR and CDR2 is FQNEAQ (reference sequence). V lost 5 bases and J lost 1; bases outside the gene matches: 5. As DNA, the CDR3 is TGTGCCAGCAGCCTGAGGACTAGCGGATCCTACGAGCAGTACTTC. Translating gives CASSLRTSGSYEQYF.

This clone was detected a few times. At one of its ends the junction is not consistent with the germline gene, which may arise from a read error. The chain couples TRBV30 to TRBJ1-1; TRBD1 is a possible D gene (5 bases). Germline assignment: CDR1 GTSNPN and CDR2 SVGIG (reference sequence). The CDR3 covers 12 residues. CDR3 residues: CAGSRENTEAFF. The CDR3 DNA is TGTGCCGGGAGCAGGGAGAACACTGAAGCTTTCTTT.

The J gene is TRBJ2-1, the V gene TRBV30, with 8 bases matching TRBD2. V was clipped by 2 bases and J by 4 bases; unmatched bases: 4. Germline CDR1 is GTSNPN and CDR2 is SVGIG (reference sequence). CDR3 length: 14 residues. CDR3 protein: CAWSRASGYNEQFF. CDR3 DNA sequence: TGTGCCTGGAGTAGGGCTAGCGGGTACAATGAGCAGTTCTTC.

The chain has TRBV15 and TRBJ2-7; 9 nucleotides align to TRBD2. Trimming took 1 base from V and 6 from J; bases not matched to a gene: 10. This CDR3 spans 16 amino acids. Germline V CDR1 and CDR2: LNHNV, YYDKDF (reference sequence). The CDR3 bases are TGTGCCACCAGCAGAGGCTCTAGCGGGATCGGAGGCGAGCAGTACTTC. Translation: CATSRGSSGIGGEQYF.

The J gene is TRBJ2-1, the V gene TRBV29-1, with a tentative D call TRBD1 (7 bases). Germline CDR1 reads SQVTM; CDR2 reads ANQGSEA. V lost 6 bases to trimming and J lost 8 bases, with 17 bases between them. The CDR3 consists of 13 residues. This CDR3 reads CSVDRDFGHEQFF. As DNA, the CDR3 is TGCAGCGTCGACAGGGACTTTGGGCATGAGCAGTTCTTC.

This clone was observed a few times. The chain links TRBV2 to TRBJ2-5; no clear D. Germline-derived CDR1 and CDR2 are SNHLY and FYNNEI. The CDR3 covers 13 residues. V lost 4 bases, J lost 0 bases, and 6 bases lay in between. The CDR3 region is CASSAQNQETQYF. As DNA, the CDR3 is TGTGCCAGCAGTGCACAGAACCAAGAGACCCAGTACTTC.

CDR3 in DNA: TGTGCCAGCAGTGTCGGGACAGGGGAGGAAAAACTGTTTTTT. Its protein product is CASSVGTGEEKLFF. The V and J genes are TRBV28 and TRBJ1-4; 10 positions match TRBD1. Trimming took 5 bases from V and 8 from J; bases not matched to a gene: 5. CDR3 size: 14 residues. The germline V gene has CDR1 MDHEN and CDR2 SYDVKM.

This chain uses TRBV7-2 with TRBJ2-7; D is ambiguous. Trimming shortened V by 5 bases and J by 6 bases, and 17 bases separated the two germline ends. Germline V gives CDR1 SGHTA, CDR2 FQGNSA. The CDR3 covers 14 residues. CDR3 in amino acids: CASSPRTSHPEQYF. CDR3 in DNA: TGTGCCAGCAGCCCAAGGACCTCTCACCCCGAGCAGTACTTC.

V is TRBV4-3 and J is TRBJ2-1; D ambiguous. The germline V gene encodes CDR1 LGHNA and CDR2 YSLEER. CDR3 length: 16 residues. With 1 base removed from V and 0 bases from J, the gap between germline ends came to 10 bases. CDR3 sequence: CASSQGVISSYNEQFF. In nucleotides, the CDR3 is TGCGCCAGCAGCCAAGGGGTAATTAGCTCCTACAATGAGCAGTTCTTC.

This clone was recorded a few times. The chain is built from TRBV2 and TRBJ2-6; D may match TRBD1 or TRBD2 (5 bases each). CDR1 SNHLY and CDR2 FYNNEI come from the germline V gene. The CDR3 extends over 16 amino acids. V lost 9 bases to trimming and J lost 0 bases, with 15 bases between them. This CDR3 is CARAPGPSSGANVLTF. The DNA for the CDR3 is TGTGCCAGAGCCCCGGGACCCAGCTCTGGGGCCAACGTCCTGACTTTC.

The V and J genes are TRBV11-3 and TRBJ2-1; TRBD2 matches at 10 bases. V gave up 4 bases and J gave up 6 bases; unmatched junction bases: 9. Germline V gene lookup returns CDR1 SGHNT and CDR2 YENEEA. The CDR3 is 16 residues long. As DNA, the CDR3 is TGTGCCAGCAGCTCGAAAAGCGGGAGGGCCATCAATGAGCAGTTCTTC. This codes for CASSSKSGRAINEQFF.

This clone was counted only a few times. V gene TRBV29-1 combines with J gene TRBJ1-5; possible D gene TRBD1, 5 bases. Trimming removed 3 bases from V and 4 bases from J, with 10 bases in between. This CDR3 has 13 residues. CDR1 and CDR2 (germline): SQVTM, ANQGSEA. This chain's CDR3 is CSVEAGNNQPQHF. The CDR3 DNA sequence: TGCAGCGTTGAGGCAGGGAATAATCAGCCCCAGCATTTT.

The table lists this clone with a count of one. The chain joins TRBV9 to TRBJ2-3; possibly TRBD2 for D (6 bases). Trimming took 1 base from V and 1 from J, leaving 7 bases between them. Looked up from germline, CDR1 is SGDLS and CDR2 is YYNGEE. This CDR3 contains 14 residues. The CDR3 DNA follows: TGTGCCAGCAGCGTATCTAGCGGCACAGATACGCAGTATTTT. Its protein is CASSVSSGTDTQYF.

The chain is built from TRBV19 and TRBJ2-7; either TRBD1 or TRBD2 may fit D (5 bases each). CDR3 size: 16 residues. V was pared by 5 bases and J by 1 base, with 18 bases between. Germline V gene sequence: CDR1 LNHDA, CDR2 SQIVND (reference sequence). CDR3 loop: CASSAPGRRASYEQYF. The DNA for the CDR3 is TGTGCCAGTAGTGCCCCGGGACGCCGGGCTTCCTACGAGCAGTACTTC.

The chain couples TRBV28 to TRBJ2-7; D unclear. Trimming took off 5 bases at V and 6 bases at J, with 8 bases between the two ends. This CDR3 contains 11 residues. Germline V gives CDR1 MDHEN, CDR2 SYDVKM. The CDR3 protein is CASSHLREQYF. The CDR3 bases are TGTGCCAGCAGTCATTTACGCGAGCAGTACTTC. The variable domain in full, with the rest retrieved from reference TRBV28 and TRBJ2-7, is DVKVTQSSRYLVKRTGEKVFLECVQDMDHENMFWYRQDPGLGLRLIYFSYDVKMKEKGDIPEGYSVSREKKERFSLILESASTNQTSMYLCASSHLREQYFGPGTRLTVT.

In this sample, this clone turned up once. The genes are TRBV9 and TRBJ2-1; 13 bases map to TRBD2. V gave up 3 bases and J gave up 2 bases; unmatched junction bases: 5. Germline-derived CDR1 and CDR2 are SGDLS and YYNGEE. This CDR3 is built from 17 residues. CDR3 sequence: CASSDRTSGSTYNEQFF. CDR3 DNA sequence: TGTGCCAGCAGCGACCGGACTAGCGGGAGTACCTACAATGAGCAGTTCTTC.

This clone was seen only a few times. CDR3 in amino acids: CAWRTSGYFPSSYEQYF. The CDR3 DNA reads TGTGCCTGGCGGACTAGCGGCTACTTCCCAAGCTCCTACGAGCAGTACTTC. This chain connects TRBV30 to TRBJ2-7; 10 bases are shared with TRBD2. Germline CDR1 is GTSNPN and CDR2 is SVGIG (reference sequence). J gave up 0 bases and V 5 bases, and 13 bases lay outside the gene matches. This CDR3 comprises 17 residues. Complete variable domain (other parts from reference TRBV30 and TRBJ2-7): SQTIHQWPATLVQPVGSPLSLECTVEGTSNPNLYWYRQAAGRGLQLLFYSVGIGQISSEVPQNLSASRPQDRQFILSSKKLLLSDSGFYLCAWRTSGYFPSSYEQYFGPGTRLTVT.

The V call is TRBV7-9, the J call TRBJ2-5; D call uncertain. This CDR3 region has 13 residues. Between the trimmed V and J ends, which lost 3 bases and 2 bases, there was a span of 7 bases. Per germline, CDR1 SEHNR and CDR2 FQNEAQ (reference sequence). CDR3 in amino acids: CASSFWQQETQYF. For the CDR3, the DNA is TGTGCCAGCAGCTTCTGGCAGCAAGAGACCCAGTACTTC.

The chain employs TRBV28 and TRBJ1-5, with 8 bases fitting TRBD1. The junction had 0 bases not matched to a gene; V was cut back by 6 bases and J by 2 bases. The germline CDR1 and CDR2 sequences are MDHEN and SYDVKM. The CDR3 covers 13 residues. CDR3 in amino acids: CASRDRGNQPQHF. In DNA form, the CDR3 reads TGTGCCAGCAGGGACAGGGGCAATCAGCCCCAGCATTTT.